Shown below are 22 T cell receptor beta chains from a single sample sequenced in a study of blood T cell repertoires in COVID-19. Method: immunoSEQ multiplex PCR; TCRdb's copy keeps in-frame clones and lacks some. The profile shows approximately 300,000 clones, 85% to 95% of them singletons. The material sequenced was PBMCs or T cells enriched from blood (not recorded which). The receptors originated from a woman younger than 45 who had been exposed to COVID-19.

In this sample, this clone turned up once. The V gene is TRBV24-1, the J gene TRBJ2-3; TRBD1 aligns across 10 bases. Germline assignment: CDR1 KGHDR and CDR2 SFDVKD. The ends lost 4 bases at V and 5 bases at J; junction bases unmatched: 5. The CDR3 loop spans 15 amino acids. The CDR3 sequence is CATSDLGQGIDTQYF. The CDR3 bases are TGTGCCACCAGTGACCTGGGACAGGGGATAGATACGCAGTATTTT.

CDR3 in DNA: TGTGCCAGTATGCGAGGGCAAGTCACTGAAGCTTTCTTT. Encoded protein: CASMRGQVTEAFF. The chain recombines TRBV19 with TRBJ1-1, with D hard to call. Germline V gene sequence: CDR1 LNHDA, CDR2 SQIVND (reference sequence). The CDR3 is made up of 13 amino acids. V lost 7 bases to trimming and J lost 4 bases, with 13 bases between them.

This clone was observed a few times. The chain is built from TRBV2 and TRBJ2-7; a possible D gene is TRBD2 (6 bases). The V end lost 6 bases, the J end lost 3 bases, and 15 bases lay between the germline ends. CDR3 length: 14 residues. CDR1 is SNHLY and CDR2 is FYNNEI in the germline V gene. CDR3 sequence (DNA): TGTGCCAGCAGGGGACTCCCGTTTAGCTACGAGCAGTACTTC. It yields the protein CASRGLPFSYEQYF.

The chain is built from TRBV6-5 and TRBJ1-3, with a weak D call TRBD1 (5 bases). CDR1 and CDR2 (germline): MNHEY, SVGAGI. The CDR3 has 15 amino acids. V lost 7 bases and J 2 bases, leaving 15 bases between the germline ends. CDR3 protein: CASTERPGAGNTIYF. The CDR3 nucleotides read TGTGCCAGCACGGAAAGGCCGGGGGCTGGAAACACCATATATTTT.

This clone has a single count. The chain joins TRBV9 to TRBJ1-5, with no clear D. CDR1 is SGDLS, CDR2 YYNGEE, per germline. CDR3 length equals 14 residues. Trimming shortened V by 0 bases and J by 4 bases, and 8 bases separated the two germline ends. CDR3 in DNA: TGTGCCAGCAGCGTAGAAAGCGATAATCAGCCCCAGCATTTT. It is translated as CASSVESDNQPQHF.

This sequence joins TRBV5-1 and TRBJ2-3; TRBD2 matches at 13 bases. V was pared by 4 bases and J by 2 bases, with 4 bases of the junction left unmatched. This CDR3 has 16 amino acids. The germline V gene has CDR1 SGHRS and CDR2 YFSETQ. The CDR3 reads CASSRTSGGITDTQYF. The CDR3 bases are TGCGCCAGCAGCAGGACTAGCGGGGGAATCACAGATACGCAGTATTTT.

The rearrangement joins TRBV30 to TRBJ1-2; D call uncertain. CDR1 and CDR2 (germline): GTSNPN, SVGIG (reference sequence). Trimming stripped 1 base from V and 5 bases from J, with 11 bases between. This CDR3 comprises 13 residues. The CDR3 coding sequence is TGTGCCTGGAGTGGTCGGAGGCTTTATGGCTACACCTTC. As protein: CAWSGRRLYGYTF.

This chain links TRBV2 with TRBJ2-7; a weak D match, TRBD1 (6 bases). Germline V gene data show CDR1 as SNHLY and CDR2 as FYNNEI. V was shortened by 5 bases and J by 2 bases, with 10 bases between the two germline ends. This CDR3 comprises 13 residues. The CDR3 DNA follows: TGTGCCAGCAGTCACCGGACAGCCTACGAGCAGTACTTC. Translated, it gives CASSHRTAYEQYF.

V and J are TRBV21-1 and TRBJ2-3; TRBD2 is the table's D call, not checked against the DNA. TRBV21-1 is a documented pseudogene. The CDR3 has 16 residues. The CDR3 spells CASSTTSGGTTDTQYF. Here the CDR3 DNA reads TGTGCCAGCAGCACAACTAGCGGGGGAACCACAGATACGCAGTATTTT.

This clone was observed a few times. This chain connects TRBV5-6 to TRBJ1-2; D may be TRBD1 (5 bases). V dropped 4 bases and J dropped 6 bases, with 13 bases sitting between them. Germline-derived CDR1 and CDR2 are SGHDT and YYEEEE. The CDR3 extends over 13 amino acids. The DNA of the CDR3 is TGTGCCAGCAGCACCACGGGGGTACATGGCTACACCTTC. The encoded protein is CASSTTGVHGYTF.

This sequence joins TRBV4-1 and TRBJ1-4; unclear D gene. Germline V gene data show CDR1 as MGHRA and CDR2 as YSYEKL. The CDR3 totals 14 residues. Trimming took off 1 base at V and 8 bases at J, with 11 bases between the two ends. The CDR3 DNA follows: TGCGCCAGCAGCCAAGGTGGCCTCCGCGAAAAACTGTTTTTT. It is translated as CASSQGGLREKLFF.

This clone showed up just a few times. This chain connects TRBV5-1 to TRBJ1-3; a weak D match, TRBD1 (5 bases). Germline CDR1 reads SGHRS; CDR2 reads YFSETQ. The CDR3 has 15 amino acids. V was pared by 0 bases and J by 4 bases, with 11 bases between. The CDR3 loop reads CASSLDWGPGNTIYF. The CDR3 nucleotides read TGCGCCAGCAGCTTGGATTGGGGCCCCGGAAACACCATATATTTT.

This clone was observed a single time. The chain recombines TRBV7-9 with TRBJ1-4; D not certain. The germline CDR1 and CDR2 sequences are SEHNR and FQNEAQ (reference sequence). V was clipped by 1 base and J by 5 bases, with 11 bases between them. The CDR3 loop spans 15 amino acids. The CDR3 bases are TGTGCCAGCAGCTTAGGTTCGGTCGAAAATGAAAAACTGTTTTTT. Residues: CASSLGSVENEKLFF.

Concerning this clone itself: Because the CDR3 is missing its conserved closing phenylalanine or tryptophan, this is likely a read error. The DNA is left out, because the CDR3 cannot be placed on it with certainty; the CDR3 is given as TCRdb lists it. The chain is built from TRBV9 and TRBJ2-7; the table's TRBD1 call for D was not verified on the DNA. The CDR3 is 12 amino acids long, termini counted. Germline CDR1 and CDR2: SGDLS and YYNGEE. CDR3 sequence: CASTTGTGDLFL.

CDR3 sequence reads: CASSRPTGNRGYTF. In DNA, the CDR3 is TGTGCCAGCAGCCGGCCGACAGGGAATCGAGGCTACACCTTC. The chain carries TRBV5-6 and TRBJ1-2; 7 nucleotides line up with TRBD1. V lost 4 bases to trimming and J lost 8 bases; unmatched junction nucleotides: 11. The germline V gene has CDR1 SGHDT and CDR2 YYEEEE. The CDR3 consists of 14 residues.

The J gene is TRBJ2-7, the V gene TRBV6-5, with D unresolved. The V and J ends lost 6 bases and 2 bases respectively, with 14 bases between them. This CDR3 comprises 14 residues. Germline V CDR1 and CDR2: MNHEY, SVGAGI. Here the CDR3 reads CASRPDWAPYEQYF. DNA of the CDR3: TGTGCCAGCAGGCCCGATTGGGCCCCCTACGAGCAGTACTTC.

This clone was seen only a few times. The chain has TRBV18 and TRBJ2-2; 8 nucleotides agree with TRBD1. CDR1 and CDR2 from the germline V gene are KGHSH and LQKENI. The trim removed 1 base at V and 7 bases at J, leaving 5 bases unmatched. The CDR3 is 15 residues long. The CDR3 DNA follows: TGTGCCAGCTCACCACTACAGGGGGATAACGGGGAGCTGTTTTTT. The encoded protein is CASSPLQGDNGELFF. The complete variable domain, with remaining parts taken from reference TRBV18 and TRBJ2-2, reads NAGVMQNPRHLVRRRGQEARLRCSPMKGHSHVYWYRQLPEEGLKFMVYLQKENIIDESGMPKERFSAEFPKEGPSILRIQQVVRGDSAAYFCASSPLQGDNGELFFGEGSRLTVL.

The V gene is TRBV4-1, the J gene TRBJ2-1, with 7 positions matching TRBD1. CDR3 length: 15 amino acids. The germline CDR1 and CDR2 sequences are MGHRA and YSYEKL. Trimming cost V 0 bases and J 7 bases; bases outside gene matches: 6. The CDR3 DNA is TGCGCCAGCAGCCAAGATCTGCGACAGGGAAATGAGCAGTTCTTC. Its protein is CASSQDLRQGNEQFF.

CDR3 bases: TGTGCCAGCAGCCCAAAGAGGGCGGGGGGGTTTTCACCCCTCCACTTT. It specifies CASSPKRAGGFSPLHF. V usage is TRBV7-2 and J usage is TRBJ1-6, with a tentative D call TRBD1 (5 bases). Germline-derived CDR1 and CDR2 are SGHTA and FQGNSA. The CDR3 is 16 amino acids. Trimming pared 5 bases from V and 9 bases from J, leaving 20 bases between.

This clone occurred a few times. This chain connects TRBV9 to TRBJ1-1; D may be TRBD1 (5 bases). Trimming stripped 0 bases from V and 4 bases from J, with 13 bases between. The CDR3 contains 15 residues. Per the germline V gene, CDR1 is SGDLS and CDR2 is YYNGEE. The CDR3 loop reads CASSVGATRGTEAFF. CDR3 DNA: TGTGCCAGCAGCGTAGGGGCGACTAGGGGCACTGAAGCTTTCTTT.

The chain uses TRBV19 and TRBJ1-5; 10 bases line up with TRBD1. This CDR3 spans 16 amino acids. The J segment lost 2 bases and the V segment lost 3 bases, leaving 4 bases of the junction unmatched. The germline V gene has CDR1 LNHDA and CDR2 SQIVND (reference sequence). The CDR3 protein is CASSIGTGAGNQPQHF. The DNA for the CDR3 is TGTGCCAGTAGTATTGGGACAGGGGCGGGCAATCAGCCCCAGCATTTT. The full variable domain, its missing parts supplied by reference TRBV19 and TRBJ1-5, is DGGITQSPKYLFRKEGQNVTLSCEQNLNHDAMYWYRQDPGQGLRLIYYSQIVNDFQKGDIAEGYSVSREKKESFPLTVTSAQKNPTAFYLCASSIGTGAGNQPQHFGDGTRLSIL.

In DNA form, the CDR3 reads TGTGCCAGCAGCCTCACCTCCGGGACAGGGGCGAAAATCTACAATGAGCAGTTCTTC. Translated, it gives CASSLTSGTGAKIYNEQFF. The V call is TRBV7-2, the J call TRBJ2-1; 10 nucleotides match TRBD1. Germline assignment: CDR1 SGHTA and CDR2 FQGNSA. The CDR3 length is 19 residues. Unmatched junction bases numbered 16, after V lost 5 bases and J lost 3 bases.